Following are 21 T cell receptor beta chains from one sample sequenced in a study of blood T cell repertoires in COVID-19. Repertoires were generated with immunoSEQ multiplex PCR, while TCRdb's copy carries only in-frame clones and drops some. In the table there are hundreds of thousands of clones, around 88% of which are singletons. The specimen sequenced was peripheral blood. These TCRs come from a woman aged 45-65 years with COVID-19, enrolled during active disease.

The chain joins TRBV29-1 to TRBJ2-5, with TRBD2 as a possible D gene (6 bases). The CDR3 is made up of 13 amino acids. The germline V and J ends were trimmed by 4 bases and 5 bases, with 14 bases remaining between them. Germline V lookup: CDR1 SQVTM, CDR2 ANQGSEA. The CDR3 loop is CSVGPGRRETQYF. The CDR3 DNA reads as TGCAGCGTTGGGCCGGGGAGGCGGGAGACCCAGTACTTC.

On this clone itself: The same CDR3 can be traced to other DNA sequences in this sample. The rearrangement uses TRBV6-6 and TRBJ1-1, with D possibly being TRBD1 (5 bases). CDR1 and CDR2 from the germline V gene are MNHNY and SVGAGI (reference sequence). Trimming left V 2 bases short and J 2 bases short, with 9 bases between. The CDR3 contains 14 residues. Here the CDR3 DNA reads TGTGCCAGCAGTTACAGTCAGGGAAACACTGAAGCTTTCTTT. This encodes CASSYSQGNTEAFF.

In this sample, this clone turned up a few times. The rearrangement joins TRBV2 to TRBJ1-1, with TRBD1 as a possible D gene (5 bases). From germline, CDR1 is SNHLY and CDR2 FYNNEI. V lost 7 bases and J lost 0, with 12 bases in between. The CDR3 length is 14 residues. In nucleotides, the CDR3 is TGTGCCAGCACCGAGAACAGGATGAACACTGAAGCTTTCTTT. It codes for CASTENRMNTEAFF. The whole variable domain, filled in from reference TRBV2 and TRBJ1-1, reads EPEVTQTPSHQVTQMGQEVILRCVPISNHLYFYWYRQILGQKVEFLVSFYNNEISEKSEIFDDQFSVERPDGSNFTLKIRSTKLEDSAMYFCASTENRMNTEAFFGQGTRLTVV.

V and J are TRBV4-1 and TRBJ2-7, with 11 bases fitting TRBD1. V trimming: 4 bases; J trimming: 3 bases; junction bases outside the gene matches: 5. This CDR3 contains 15 residues. Germline assignment: CDR1 MGHRA and CDR2 YSYEKL. CDR3: CASSPGQGARYEQYF. The DNA of the CDR3 is TGCGCCAGCAGCCCAGGACAGGGGGCGCGCTACGAGCAGTACTTC.

The chain couples TRBV28 to TRBJ2-2; weak D call: TRBD2 (5 bases). Trimming stripped 8 bases from V and 8 bases from J, with 21 bases between. The CDR3 is 15 residues long. Germline-derived CDR1 and CDR2 are MDHEN and SYDVKM. CDR3 DNA sequence: TGTGCCAGCTCCTTGCCGGGGTCGAAGGAAGGGGAGCTGTTTTTT. Translating it yields CASSLPGSKEGELFF.

The V call is TRBV19, the J call TRBJ2-2, with D unresolved. Germline V CDR1 and CDR2: LNHDA, SQIVND (reference sequence). V was clipped by 10 bases and J by 4 bases, with 13 bases between them. This CDR3 has 13 residues. CDR3 DNA: TGTGCCATCCGCACCGGAGCCACCGGGGAGCTGTTTTTT. As protein: CAIRTGATGELFF.

The V call is TRBV30, the J call TRBJ1-2; 12 positions agree with TRBD1. Trimming took 8 bases from V and 2 from J; bases not matched to a gene: 3. CDR3 length equals 13 residues. In germline, CDR1 is GTSNPN, CDR2 SVGIG (reference sequence). The CDR3 reads CALGQGANYGYTF. The CDR3 coding sequence is TGTGCCCTGGGACAGGGGGCGAACTATGGCTACACCTTC.

The chain employs TRBV3-1 (or the pseudogene TRBV3-2) and TRBJ2-7; 8 bases are shared with TRBD1. Germline V gene lookup returns CDR1 LGHDT and CDR2 YNNKEL (reference sequence). There are 14 residues in the CDR3. V lost 4 bases to trimming and J lost 7 bases; unmatched junction nucleotides: 9. CDR3 DNA sequence: TGTGCCAGCAGCCGCCTCCAGGGGGCGAGGGAGCAGTACTTC. Amino acid sequence: CASSRLQGAREQYF.

The chain links TRBV4-1 to TRBJ1-2; D ambiguous. The CDR3 spans 14 residues. Trimming cost V 1 base and J 7 bases, with 13 bases left between them. Germline assignment: CDR1 MGHRA and CDR2 YSYEKL. The CDR3 DNA follows: TGCGCCAGCAGCCAAGCCAAGGGTCTAGCTGGCTACACCTTC. Its translation is CASSQAKGLAGYTF.

CDR3 DNA sequence: TGTGCCAGCAGCGTGCAGGCGGGGAATCCGTACGAGCAGTACTTC. As protein: CASSVQAGNPYEQYF. The rearrangement joins TRBV9 to TRBJ2-7; maybe TRBD2 (6 bases). Looked up from germline, CDR1 is SGDLS and CDR2 is YYNGEE. The CDR3 totals 15 residues. Trimming shortened V by 2 bases and J by 4 bases, and 16 bases separated the two germline ends.

The gene calls are TRBV2 and TRBJ2-2; 10 bases agree with TRBD2. The CDR3 length is 17 residues. The J segment lost 4 bases and the V segment lost 6 bases, leaving 11 bases of the junction unmatched. Germline assignment: CDR1 SNHLY and CDR2 FYNNEI. The CDR3 DNA reads as TGTGCCAGCAGCCTTAGGGGGACTAGCGAGCCCACCGGGGAGCTGTTTTTT. This sequence encodes CASSLRGTSEPTGELFF.

This chain joins TRBV10-3 and TRBJ1-2, with TRBD1 as a possible D gene (5 bases). Germline CDR1 and CDR2: ENHRY and SYGVKD. CDR3 size: 13 residues. Trimming left V 2 bases short and J 5 bases short, with 9 bases between. CDR3 amino acids: CAISETGGYGYTF. CDR3 DNA sequence: TGTGCCATCAGTGAGACGGGGGGATATGGCTACACCTTC.

Comment on this clone: This sample includes further DNA sequences coding for the same CDR3. The V call is TRBV6-5, the J call TRBJ2-1, with 9 bases aligning to TRBD1. The V segment lost 0 bases and the J segment 2 bases; nucleotides outside the gene matches: 2. CDR1 and CDR2 (germline): MNHEY, SVGAGI. The CDR3 totals 16 residues. CDR3 DNA: TGTGCCAGCAGTTACTCGAACAGGGGGCCCTACAATGAGCAGTTCTTC. It translates to CASSYSNRGPYNEQFF.

The chain links TRBV7-2 to TRBJ1-2, with 8 bases that match TRBD1. The J segment lost 4 bases and the V segment lost 4 bases, leaving 8 bases of the junction unmatched. Looked up from germline, CDR1 is SGHTA and CDR2 is FQGNSA. The CDR3 length is 15 residues. CDR3 sequence (DNA): TGTGCCAGCAGCTACAGACAGGGGCTAGGCTATGGCTACACCTTC. Translation: CASSYRQGLGYGYTF.

This rearrangement joins TRBV5-8 to TRBJ2-7; 7 nucleotides line up with TRBD1. CDR1 and CDR2 from the germline V gene are SGHTS and YDEGEE. The CDR3 runs 15 residues. V was pared by 1 base and J by 2 bases, with 6 bases of the junction left unmatched. CDR3: CASSLPGQATYEQYF. DNA of the CDR3: TGTGCCAGCAGCTTGCCCGGACAGGCCACCTACGAGCAGTACTTC.

Turning to this clone: Other DNA sequences of this sample code for an identical CDR3. This chain links TRBV27 with TRBJ1-1; D call uncertain. Per germline, CDR1 MNHEY and CDR2 SMNVEV (reference sequence). The CDR3 length is 14 residues. The V end lost 3 bases, the J end lost 4 bases, and 12 bases lay between the germline ends. As DNA, the CDR3 is TGTGCCAGCAGTTTTAACCCCGGTGGCACTGAAGCTTTCTTT. It yields the protein CASSFNPGGTEAFF.

V gene TRBV6-5 combines with J gene TRBJ1-3, with TRBD1 identical over 10 bases. There are 16 residues in the CDR3. V shed 4 bases, J shed 7 bases, and the junction held 10 bases outside the gene matches. Germline CDR1 is MNHEY and CDR2 is SVGAGI. CDR3: CASSSPGQGIINTIYF. The CDR3 nucleotides are TGTGCCAGCAGTTCACCGGGACAGGGGATTATCAACACCATATATTTT.

This clone is a singleton in its sample. CDR3 in amino acids: CSVEESFRDRGYYGYTF. The CDR3 DNA is TGCAGCGTTGAAGAAAGCTTTCGGGACAGGGGATACTATGGCTACACCTTC. The V call is TRBV29-1, the J call TRBJ1-2; 10 nucleotides align to TRBD1. Germline V gene sequence: CDR1 SQVTM, CDR2 ANQGSEA. The CDR3 loop spans 17 amino acids. Germline trimming cut 0 bases from V and 3 bases from J; bases unmatched to any gene: 10. The complete variable domain, with remaining parts taken from reference TRBV29-1 and TRBJ1-2, reads SAVISQKPSRDICQRGTSLTIQCQVDSQVTMMFWYRQQPGQSLTLIATANQGSEATYESGFVIDKFPISRPNLTFSTLTVSNMSPEDSSIYLCSVEESFRDRGYYGYTFGSGTRLTVV.

This sequence joins TRBV19 and TRBJ2-2, with D possibly matching TRBD1 (6 bases). This CDR3 comprises 15 residues. The ends were cut back, 5 bases at V and 1 base at J, with 11 bases in the middle. Germline assignment: CDR1 LNHDA and CDR2 SQIVND (reference sequence). The CDR3 loop is CASSLRQENTGELFF. In DNA form, the CDR3 reads TGTGCCAGTAGTCTACGACAGGAGAACACCGGGGAGCTGTTTTTT.

The chain employs TRBV19 and TRBJ2-3, with D possibly TRBD1 on 6 matching bases. V dropped 5 bases and J dropped 4 bases, with 19 bases sitting between them. Germline CDR1 reads LNHDA; CDR2 reads SQIVND (reference sequence). The CDR3 has 16 amino acids. The CDR3 DNA follows: TGTGCCAGTAGTCGGGCCAGGGGATCCAGCCCAGATACGCAGTATTTT. It is translated as CASSRARGSSPDTQYF.

This chain connects TRBV18 to TRBJ2-1; D is unresolved. Germline-derived CDR1 and CDR2 are KGHSH and LQKENI. The CDR3 is 11 residues long. Trimming removed 0 bases from V and 9 bases from J, with 3 bases in between. This CDR3 is CASSPPGEQFF. As DNA, the CDR3 is TGTGCCAGCTCACCACCCGGTGAGCAGTTCTTC.